Shown below are 10 T cell receptor beta chains from a single sample sequenced in a study of identifying expanded T cells in peripheral blood. TCRdb keeps only in-frame clones here, not all; method: immunoSEQ multiplex PCR. The sample records about 52,000 clones, roughly 82% being singletons. The sample was blood. Every receptor here comes from a person aged 18-69 years in good health.

This clone was seen a single time. V usage is TRBV29-1 and J usage is TRBJ2-1, with D perhaps being TRBD1 or TRBD2 (5 bases each). Per the germline V gene, CDR1 is SQVTM and CDR2 is ANQGSEA. CDR3 size: 16 residues. Trimming stripped 1 base from V and 2 bases from J, with 15 bases between. The CDR3 sequence: CSVEGGEGMTYNEQFF. CDR3 in DNA: TGCAGCGTTGAAGGGGGCGAGGGGATGACCTACAATGAGCAGTTCTTC.

The chain has TRBV9 and TRBJ1-3; D is uncertain. The V gene's germline CDR1 is SGDLS and CDR2 YYNGEE. The CDR3 has 17 amino acids. The germline V and J ends were trimmed by 0 bases and 4 bases, with 17 bases remaining between them. The DNA of the CDR3 is TGTGCCAGCAGCGTAGATTTTAGTACGTCGCCCGGAAACACCATATATTTT. It translates to CASSVDFSTSPGNTIYF.

Only a few counts were recorded for this clone. CDR3 in DNA: TGTGCCAGTGGACAGAACTATGGCTACACCTTC. Protein sequence: CASGQNYGYTF. The chain employs TRBV19 and TRBJ1-2; weak D call: TRBD1 (6 bases). V lost 8 bases to trimming and J lost 2 bases, with 6 bases between them. The germline V gene encodes CDR1 LNHDA and CDR2 SQIVND (reference sequence). The CDR3 spans 11 residues.

This chain joins TRBV10-3 and TRBJ2-5; TRBD2 aligns across 8 bases. Losses at the gene ends were 4 bases for V and 6 bases for J; bases not matched to a gene: 7. In germline, CDR1 is ENHRY, CDR2 SYGVKD. The CDR3 is made up of 14 amino acids. Here the CDR3 reads CAISAGLVTQTQYF. The CDR3 bases are TGTGCCATCAGTGCGGGACTAGTTACACAGACCCAGTACTTC.

J is TRBJ1-2 and V is TRBV18, with 10 bases that match TRBD1. Germline lookup yields CDR1 KGHSH and CDR2 LQKENI. The CDR3 spans 17 residues. V shed 2 bases and J 2 bases; nucleotides not matched to a gene: 8. CDR3 residues: CASSPVGTGVTNYGYTF. The CDR3 region has the DNA TGTGCCAGCTCACCAGTCGGGACAGGGGTCACGAACTATGGCTACACCTTC. Looking up the rest from reference TRBV18 and TRBJ1-2 gives the full variable domain: NAGVMQNPRHLVRRRGQEARLRCSPMKGHSHVYWYRQLPEEGLKFMVYLQKENIIDESGMPKERFSAEFPKEGPSILRIQQVVRGDSAAYFCASSPVGTGVTNYGYTFGSGTRLTVV.

This clone is a singleton in its sample. The V gene is TRBV6-5, the J gene TRBJ1-1, with 7 positions matching TRBD1. This CDR3 region has 15 residues. J gave up 0 bases and V 5 bases, and 6 bases lay outside the gene matches. From germline, CDR1 is MNHEY and CDR2 SVGAGI. For the CDR3, the DNA is TGTGCCAGCAGTAGAGCAGGGGGTGTGAACACTGAAGCTTTCTTT. It specifies CASSRAGGVNTEAFF.

This rearrangement joins TRBV2 to TRBJ2-4, with a possible D match to TRBD1 (6 bases). V was shortened by 5 bases and J by 0 bases, with 14 bases between the two germline ends. The length of the CDR3 is 16 residues. The germline CDR1 and CDR2 sequences are SNHLY and FYNNEI. CDR3 in amino acids: CASSPDSPLAKNIQYF. The CDR3 bases are TGTGCCAGCAGTCCGGACAGCCCATTAGCCAAAAACATTCAGTACTTC.

Only a few counts were recorded for this clone. The gene calls are TRBV30 and TRBJ1-5; TRBD1 matches at 8 bases. This CDR3 spans 14 amino acids. J gave up 8 bases and V 0 bases, and 6 bases lay outside the gene matches. CDR1 is GTSNPN, CDR2 SVGIG, per germline (reference sequence). CDR3 region: CAWSVGRGREPQHF. CDR3 DNA: TGTGCCTGGAGTGTGGGCAGGGGGCGGGAGCCCCAGCATTTT.

This clone has a single count. The chain has TRBV5-1 and TRBJ2-5; D may be TRBD1 (6 bases). The V gene lost 0 bases and the J gene lost 5 bases, with 11 bases spanning the gap. This CDR3 is built from 14 residues. CDR1 SGHRS and CDR2 YFSETQ come from the germline V gene. The CDR3, as DNA: TGCGCCAGCAGCTTGGCTGGGACATGGGAGACCCAGTACTTC. Translating gives CASSLAGTWETQYF.

V gene TRBV5-1 combines with J gene TRBJ2-1; the D gene could be TRBD1 or TRBD2 (5 bases each). This CDR3 comprises 14 residues. CDR1 is SGHRS, CDR2 YFSETQ, per germline. V lost 4 bases, J lost 9 bases, and 17 bases lay in between. In DNA form, the CDR3 reads TGCGCCAGCAGCCGCACACTAGAAAGGGGTGAGCAGTTCTTC. Translated, it gives CASSRTLERGEQFF.